The 7 T cell receptor beta chains below come from one sample, sequenced in a study of T-cell memory formation after mild COVID-19. Using its own MiXCR run on the 5' RACE reads, TCRdb lists one record per CDR3 protein. There are about 360,000 distinct CDR3 sequences in the sample; over 10% occur only once, and 20% to 25% lies in the top ten. The specimen sequenced was PBMCs or a T cell subset sorted from them (not recorded which). Source of these receptors: a man aged 18-30 years who had mild COVID-19 (a few samples of this study predate the infection). Cell type and time point are not known.

This clonotype was observed at least ten times. V usage is TRBV5-1 and J usage is TRBJ1-2, with a tentative D call TRBD1 (6 bases). This CDR3 spans 13 amino acids. The V gene's germline CDR1 is SGHRS and CDR2 YFSETQ. The V end was cut by 0 bases, the J end by 3 bases, with 6 bases between. Here the CDR3 DNA reads TGCGCCAGCAGCTTGGCAGGGGACTATGGCTACACCTTC. Residues: CASSLAGDYGYTF.

This chain links TRBV5-1 with TRBJ2-1, with 9 bases matching TRBD1. V shed 0 bases, J shed 4 bases, and the junction held 2 bases outside the gene matches. There are 15 residues in the CDR3. Germline assignment: CDR1 SGHRS and CDR2 YFSETQ. The CDR3 DNA reads as TGCGCCAGCAGCTTGGACGGACAGGGGTACAATGAGCAGTTCTTC. This translates into CASSLDGQGYNEQFF.

The CDR3 DNA is TGCAGTGCTAGGTTAGGGGGCGGTCAGCCCCAGCATTTT. It encodes CSARLGGGQPQHF. The chain couples TRBV20-1 to TRBJ1-5; 7 nucleotides align to TRBD1. CDR1 DFQATT and CDR2 SNEGSKA come from the germline V gene (reference sequence). The V and J ends lost 3 bases and 6 bases, in that order; junction bases with no gene match: 5. The CDR3 covers 13 residues.

This clonotype was seen a handful of times. The chain is built from TRBV7-2 and TRBJ2-3, with D tentatively TRBD1 or TRBD2 (6 bases each). This CDR3 comprises 16 residues. Germline V gene data show CDR1 as SGHTA and CDR2 as FQGNSA. V lost 5 bases, J lost 0 bases, and 15 bases lay in between. The CDR3 DNA reads TGTGCCAGCAGCCGAAAGTCGGGGGCCAGCACAGATACGCAGTATTTT. Its protein is CASSRKSGASTDTQYF. Variable domain in full (rest from reference TRBV7-2 and TRBJ2-3): GAGVSQSPSNKVTEKGKDVELRCDPISGHTALYWYRQSLGQGLEFLIYFQGNSAPDKSGLPSDRFSAERTGGSVSTLTIQRTQQEDSAVYLCASSRKSGASTDTQYFGPGTRLTVL.

This clonotype was counted a few times. The chain joins TRBV4-2 to TRBJ2-4; D is ambiguous. The germline gives CDR1 LGHNA, CDR2 YNFKEQ. This CDR3 spans 14 amino acids. V dropped 0 bases and J dropped 5 bases, with 8 bases sitting between them. The CDR3 is CASSQEDAQNIQYF. CDR3 coding DNA: TGTGCCAGCAGCCAAGAGGACGCGCAAAACATTCAGTACTTC.

The rearrangement links TRBV7-2 to TRBJ1-2; a weak D match, TRBD1 (6 bases). This CDR3 is built from 15 residues. Trimming removed 4 bases at V and 6 bases at J, with 18 bases between. Germline values: CDR1 SGHTA, CDR2 FQGNSA. CDR3 in amino acids: CASSSGGAISNGYTF. In nucleotides, the CDR3 is TGTGCCAGCAGCTCCGGGGGGGCCATCAGTAATGGCTACACCTTC.

The chain combines TRBV29-1 with TRBJ2-1, with TRBD2 matching over 12 bases. This CDR3 spans 17 amino acids. J lost 4 bases, V lost 0 bases, and 7 bases had no gene match. Per the germline V gene, CDR1 is SQVTM and CDR2 is ANQGSEA. The DNA for the CDR3 is TGCAGCGTTGAAGATCCGTTAGGGACTAGCGGGTACAATGAGCAGTTCTTC. As protein: CSVEDPLGTSGYNEQFF.